The T cell receptor beta chain described here comes from a study of T cell responses to AZD1222 COVID-19 vaccine (dated by TCRdb to the early 2020s). Broadly, across the study: A total of more than 230 trial participants underwent TCR sequencing, of whom some 210 received two doses of AZD1222 and about 26 received two doses of the MenACWY control vaccine. Enrollment into the trials was organized by age into subgroups of 18-55, 56-69 and 70-plus years, and those subgroups contained roughly 150, 30 and 60 TCR-sequenced participants, respectively.

Read against the paper, the sample's time point label means: about 28 days (+/-7) after the second vaccine dose. Because spike-specific TCR depth and breadth did not differ between the two schedules, AZD1222 recipients who got a second dose at roughly 4 weeks were pooled with those who got a second dose at roughly 12 weeks. Samples from vaccinated people were obtained from the UK trials COV001 and COV002, which included a single-blind randomized controlled phase 2/3 trial of AZD1222 (ChAdOx1 nCoV-19) in healthy adults. For TCRbeta chain sequencing, PBMC samples from trial participants were taken at day 0 and at day 28 after the second dose. Worth noting for this clone: What this receptor recognizes is not known. Qualities for individual bases were not recorded, and no much larger clone is one base off.

Trimming costs V 6 bases and J 9 bases, and their ends lie 15 bases apart. Including the terminal cysteine and phenylalanine, the CDR3 comprises 13 residues. Left in the record is the CDR3 DNA by itself, 39 bases read in frame from the first base. What the research found in general, with its limitations: CD4 TCRs associated with the vaccine covered the entire spike protein, and the dominant responses were in regions 160-218 and 743-854. Conclusions about previously exposed vaccinees are limited, since just five or six AZD1222 recipients were seropositive for SARS-CoV-2 at baseline. After two AZD1222 doses, both the breadth and the depth of spike-specific TCRs were significantly higher than at day 0 and than in MenACWY recipients. Reportedly, close to half of the unique spike-specific TCRs recognized epitopes lying outside the regions that are mutated in the B.1.351 and B.1.1.7 variants. In the small 56-69-year group, the increase in depth fell short of significance, most likely because of low power. Most participants were white British and females outnumbered males, and the authors suggested that clonal diversity may have been underestimated. No day 14 peak-response samples were available, so repertoires were characterized only after the peak T cell response.

The CDR3 regions of human TCRbeta chains were subjected to immunosequencing. Per the authors' processing: Repertoire TCRs were matched against a reference library of SARS-CoV-2-specific TCRs generated with the MIRA antigen-specificity platform. Breadth was defined as the fraction of unique TCRs that were SARS-CoV-2-associated, and depth was defined as the fraction of total T cells that were SARS-CoV-2-associated. Using the MIRA data, each spike-specific TCR was assigned both to the spike region to which the TCR was reactive and to a CD4 or CD8 class. Log10-transformed breadth and depth values were compared by one-way ANOVA with Sidak's multiple comparisons tests. This is the immuneACCESS table as TCRdb keeps it, with only in-frame sequences that have V and J called. A part of the clones is gone; compared with another copy, unresolved V genes explain less than half, and the rest is unexplained. D and trimming were read from the DNA, whereas the V and J calls and clone size are those reported in that table. This sample lists 95,000 to 150,000 clones; more than 65% were detected once. About 28% of the sample rests with the top ten.

The chain was built from TRBV12-3 or TRBV12-4 and TRBJ1-5; no D gene is confidently identified. Sequenced here: peripheral blood, sampled 28 days after the second AZD1222 dose. The receptor comes from an adult who received the AZD1222 COVID-19 vaccine. The CDR3 has the sequence CASSIREGGPQHF. The nucleotides read TGTGCCAGCAGCATACGGGAGGGAGGGCCCCAGCATTTT.